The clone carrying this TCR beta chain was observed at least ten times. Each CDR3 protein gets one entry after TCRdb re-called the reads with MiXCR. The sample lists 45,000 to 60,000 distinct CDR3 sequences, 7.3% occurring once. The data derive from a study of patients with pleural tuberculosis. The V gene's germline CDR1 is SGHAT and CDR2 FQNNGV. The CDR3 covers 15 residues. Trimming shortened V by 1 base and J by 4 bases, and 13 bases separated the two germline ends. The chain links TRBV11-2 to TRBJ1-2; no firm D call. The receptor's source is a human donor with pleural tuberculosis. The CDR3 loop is CASSLVSAAGYGYTF. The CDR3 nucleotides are TGTGCCAGCAGCTTAGTAAGCGCGGCAGGCTATGGCTACACCTTC.